A selection of T cell receptor beta chains follows, all from one sample in a study of cytomegalovirus exposure and HLA in healthy donors. Measured with immunoSEQ multiplex PCR; TCRdb has only the in-frame clones, and not every one. The sample yields almost 200,000 clones, 70% to 90% seen once. The specimen sequenced was PBMCs. Source of these receptors: a woman in her 50s in good health and CMV-seronegative. Each CDR3 is given with its conserved first and last residue. D genes are given only for firm matches. Clone size appears in some rows only: once, few, many, or a class for an expanded clone.

j_gene	v_gene	d_gene	abundance	CDR3aa	CDR3nt
TRBJ2-2	TRBV9	TRBD2	.	CASSGTSGQTGELFF	TGTGCCAGCAGCGGGACTAGCGGACAAACGGGGGAGCTGTTTTTT
TRBJ2-6	TRBV11-2	.	.	CASSLGAASGANVLTF	TGTGCCAGCAGCTTAGGGGCAGCCTCTGGGGCCAACGTCCTGACTTTC
TRBJ1-5	TRBV6-1	TRBD1	few	CASSEAWTGVQPQHF	TGTGCCAGCAGTGAAGCCTGGACAGGGGTACAGCCCCAGCATTTT
TRBJ2-7	TRBV15	.	.	CATSRGGVGGEQYF	TGTGCCACCAGCAGAGGTGGGGTTGGGGGCGAGCAGTACTTC
TRBJ2-2	TRBV28	.	.	CASSSPRGLLAENSGELFF	TGTGCCAGCAGTTCCCCCCGGGGGCTCCTAGCGGAAAACTCCGGGGAGCTGTTTTTT
TRBJ1-2	TRBV9	.	few	CASRTDYGYTF	TGTGCCAGCCGGACTGACTATGGCTACACCTTC
TRBJ2-7	TRBV11-2	TRBD1	few	CASSSEDPGQGRYEQYF	TGTGCCAGCAGCTCCGAAGACCCGGGACAGGGAAGGTACGAGCAGTACTTC
TRBJ2-7	TRBV5-4	TRBD2	.	CASGPTSGRNEQYF	TGTGCCAGCGGCCCGACTAGCGGGAGGAACGAGCAGTACTTC
TRBJ1-5	TRBV6-6	.	.	CASSYGSIGDQPQHF	TGTGCCAGCAGTTACGGTTCTATAGGAGATCAGCCCCAGCATTTT
TRBJ1-4	TRBV6-1	.	.	CASSQKGAPNEKLFF	TGTGCCAGCAGTCAGAAAGGGGCGCCTAATGAAAAACTGTTTTTT
TRBJ2-1	TRBV6-1	.	.	CASRVKGEGLNEQFF	TGTGCCAGCAGGGTGAAGGGGGAGGGTCTCAATGAGCAGTTCTTC
TRBJ2-3	TRBV5-5	.	.	CASSLSSGTDTQYF	TGTGCCAGCAGCTTGTCTAGCGGCACAGATACGCAGTATTTT
TRBJ1-5	TRBV7-6	.	once	CASSLASGVISNQPQHF	TGTGCCAGCAGCTTAGCGTCAGGGGTAATTAGCAATCAGCCCCAGCATTTT
TRBJ2-2	TRBV11-3	.	.	CASSLDGRNTGELFF	TGTGCCAGCAGCTTAGATGGCCGGAACACCGGGGAGCTGTTTTTT
TRBJ1-1	TRBV5-5	.	.	CASVSAGGKSEAFF	TGTGCCAGCGTCTCGGCCGGGGGGAAGTCTGAAGCTTTCTTT
TRBJ2-5	TRBV21-1	.	.	CASTPPTVPGAREETQYF	TGTGCCAGCACCCCCCCTACGGTTCCGGGAGCTCGAGAAGAGACCCAGTACTTC
TRBJ2-7	TRBV10-2	.	.	CASSTQPGLSSYEQYF	TGCGCCAGCAGTACCCAACCCGGTCTGTCTTCCTACGAGCAGTACTTC
TRBJ2-7	TRBV28	TRBD1	.	CASSFPRGQGVHEQYF	TGTGCCAGCAGTTTCCCGCGGGGACAGGGTGTTCACGAGCAGTACTTC
TRBJ1-1	TRBV7-2	.	.	CASSRWNTEAFF	TGTGCCAGCAGCCGGTGGAACACTGAAGCTTTCTTT
TRBJ2-1	TRBV18	TRBD1	.	CASSPWGTGENYEQFF	TGTGCCAGCTCACCATGGGGGACAGGGGAGAATTATGAGCAGTTCTTC
TRBJ2-4	TRBV6-5	.	once	CAGSFVPPRENIQYF	TGTGCCGGCAGCTTCGTGCCCCCGAGGGAGAACATTCAGTACTTC